This T cell receptor beta chain was found in a study of regulatory T cells in long-lasting Graves disease. Study-wide context: Patients with persistent Graves' disease had over 5 years of antithyroid drugs and persistent TSH receptor antibodies.

Noted time point: persistent/refractory GD, antithyroid drugs over 5 years with positive TRAb. PBMCs provided the RNA from which the TCR library was made. Findings and limits, study-wide: Possibly, accuracy suffered from the small sample size. Public clonotype sharing was higher in persistent than newly diagnosed patients.

In the case of this clonotype: The antigen remains unidentified.

Trimming took 7 bases from V and 0 from J; bases not matched to a gene: 7. Per germline, CDR1 DFQATT and CDR2 SNEGSKA (reference sequence). The CDR3 contains 14 residues. CDR3 regions were amplified by Arm-PCR using iRepertoire HTBI primers to build TCR beta libraries. TCRdb re-analysed the multiplex PCR reads in MiXCR, keeping a single row per CDR3 protein. The data show 400,000 to 500,000 distinct CDR3 sequences, around 23% seen once. The V and J genes are TRBV20-1 and TRBJ1-1, with 8 bases matching TRBD1. Specimen: peripheral blood mononuclear cells (PBMCs), collected when the disease was refractory, from a patient treated with antithyroid drugs. This clonotype was sampled from a female donor with Graves disease. This CDR3 is CSDAGGFVNTEAFF. Here the CDR3 DNA reads TGCAGTGACGCAGGGGGCTTTGTGAACACTGAAGCTTTCTTT.